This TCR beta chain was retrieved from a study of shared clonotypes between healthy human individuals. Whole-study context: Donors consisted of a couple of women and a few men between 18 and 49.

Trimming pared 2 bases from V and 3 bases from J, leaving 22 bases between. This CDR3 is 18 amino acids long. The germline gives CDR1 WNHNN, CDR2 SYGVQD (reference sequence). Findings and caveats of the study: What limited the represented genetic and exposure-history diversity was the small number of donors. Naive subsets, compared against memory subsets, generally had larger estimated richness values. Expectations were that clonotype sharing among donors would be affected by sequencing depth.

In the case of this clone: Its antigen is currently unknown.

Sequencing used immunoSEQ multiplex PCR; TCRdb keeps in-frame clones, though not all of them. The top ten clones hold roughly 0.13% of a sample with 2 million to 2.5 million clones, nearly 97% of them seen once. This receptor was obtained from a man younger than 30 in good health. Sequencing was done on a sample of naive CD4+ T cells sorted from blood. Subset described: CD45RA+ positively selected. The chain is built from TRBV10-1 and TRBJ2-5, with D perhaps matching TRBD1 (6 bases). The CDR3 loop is CASSEPQAGDGRKETQYF. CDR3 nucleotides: TGCGCCAGCAGTGAGCCTCAAGCAGGGGACGGGCGGAAAGAGACCCAGTACTTC.